The source of this T cell receptor (beta chain) is a study of technical replicates of blood from several donors. The data were produced by immunoSEQ multiplex PCR, yet TCRdb's version contains in-frame clones alone and is incomplete. Counted here are more than 90,000 clones, about 95% occurring once; the ten biggest clones make up 0.25% to 0.3%. Germline lookup yields CDR1 SGHRS and CDR2 YFSETQ. Trimming took 0 bases from V and 7 from J; bases not matched to a gene: 5. This CDR3 has 16 residues. This chain links TRBV5-1 with TRBJ2-1; 12 nucleotides agree with TRBD2. The sequencing sample was made of T cells isolated from PBMCs. This sequence originates from a human donor in good health. The DNA of the CDR3 is TGCGCCAGCAGCTTGGCCCCGACTAGCGGGAGTAATGAGCAGTTCTTC. This encodes CASSLAPTSGSNEQFF.